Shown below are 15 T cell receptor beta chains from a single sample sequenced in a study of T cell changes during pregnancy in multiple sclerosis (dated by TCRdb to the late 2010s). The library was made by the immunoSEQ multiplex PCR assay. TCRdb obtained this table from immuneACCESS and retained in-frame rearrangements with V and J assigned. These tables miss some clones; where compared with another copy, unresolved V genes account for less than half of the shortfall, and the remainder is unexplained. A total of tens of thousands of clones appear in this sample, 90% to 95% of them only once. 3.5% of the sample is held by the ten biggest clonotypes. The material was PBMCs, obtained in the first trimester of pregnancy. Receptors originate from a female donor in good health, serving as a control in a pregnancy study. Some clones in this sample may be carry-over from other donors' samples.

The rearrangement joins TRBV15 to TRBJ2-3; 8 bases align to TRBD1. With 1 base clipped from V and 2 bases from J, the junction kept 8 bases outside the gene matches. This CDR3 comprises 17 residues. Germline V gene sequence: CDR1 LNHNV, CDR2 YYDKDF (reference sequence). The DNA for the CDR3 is TGTGCCACCAGCAGAGCCTCAGCGGACAGGGCCACAGATACGCAGTATTTT. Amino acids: CATSRASADRATDTQYF.

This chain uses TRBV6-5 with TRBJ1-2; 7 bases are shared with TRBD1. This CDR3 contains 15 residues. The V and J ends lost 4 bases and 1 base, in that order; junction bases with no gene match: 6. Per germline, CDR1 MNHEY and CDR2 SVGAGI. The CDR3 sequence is CASSSDRTHNYGYTF. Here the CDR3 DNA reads TGTGCCAGCAGTTCGGACAGGACCCATAACTATGGCTACACCTTC.

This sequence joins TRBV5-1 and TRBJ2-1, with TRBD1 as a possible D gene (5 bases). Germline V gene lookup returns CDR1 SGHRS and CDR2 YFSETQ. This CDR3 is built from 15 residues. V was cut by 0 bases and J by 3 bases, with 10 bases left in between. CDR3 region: CASSLGAGRYNEQFF. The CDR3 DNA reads TGCGCCAGCAGCTTGGGGGCAGGGCGCTACAATGAGCAGTTCTTC.

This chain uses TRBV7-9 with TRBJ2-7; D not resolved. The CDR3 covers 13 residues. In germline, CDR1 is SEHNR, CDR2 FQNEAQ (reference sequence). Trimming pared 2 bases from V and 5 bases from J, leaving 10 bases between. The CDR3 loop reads CASSLFPGDEQYF. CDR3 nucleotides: TGTGCCAGCAGCTTATTCCCAGGCGACGAGCAGTACTTC.

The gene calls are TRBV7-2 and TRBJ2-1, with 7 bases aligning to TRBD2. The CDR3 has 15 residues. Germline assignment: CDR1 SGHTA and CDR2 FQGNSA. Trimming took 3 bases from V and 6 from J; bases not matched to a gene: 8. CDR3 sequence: CASSFIRDYGNEQFF. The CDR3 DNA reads TGTGCCAGCAGCTTCATCCGGGACTATGGCAATGAGCAGTTCTTC.

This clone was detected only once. The chain's CDR3 is CASSLSVTGELFF. The CDR3 coding sequence is TGTGCCAGCAGCTTGAGCGTGACCGGGGAGCTGTTTTTT. This rearrangement joins TRBV11-3 to TRBJ2-2, with D uncertain. V was pared by 3 bases and J by 5 bases, with 7 bases between. Germline loops: CDR1 SGHNT, CDR2 YENEEA. The CDR3 is made up of 13 amino acids.

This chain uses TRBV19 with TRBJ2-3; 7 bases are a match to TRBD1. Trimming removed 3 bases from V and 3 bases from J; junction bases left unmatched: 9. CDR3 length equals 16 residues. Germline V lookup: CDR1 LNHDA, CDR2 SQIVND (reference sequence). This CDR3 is CASSMVRAGGTDTQYF. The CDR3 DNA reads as TGTGCCAGTAGTATGGTTAGGGCAGGGGGAACAGATACGCAGTATTTT.

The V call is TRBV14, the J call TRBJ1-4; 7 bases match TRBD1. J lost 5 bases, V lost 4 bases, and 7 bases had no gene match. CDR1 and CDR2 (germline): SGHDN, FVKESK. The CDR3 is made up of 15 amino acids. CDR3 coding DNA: TGTGCCAGCAGCCGCCGTGAGGGGGCGAATGAAAAACTGTTTTTT. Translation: CASSRREGANEKLFF.

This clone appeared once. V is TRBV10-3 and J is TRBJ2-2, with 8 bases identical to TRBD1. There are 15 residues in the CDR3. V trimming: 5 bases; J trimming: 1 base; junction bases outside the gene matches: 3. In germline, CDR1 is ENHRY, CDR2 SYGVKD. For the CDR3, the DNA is TGTGCCATCAGTATGGACAGGGAGAACACCGGGGAGCTGTTTTTT. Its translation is CAISMDRENTGELFF.

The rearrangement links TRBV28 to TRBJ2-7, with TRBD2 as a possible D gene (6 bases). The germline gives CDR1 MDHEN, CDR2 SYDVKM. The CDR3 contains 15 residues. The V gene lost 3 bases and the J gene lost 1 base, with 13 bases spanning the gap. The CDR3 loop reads CASSFEGTGSYEQYF. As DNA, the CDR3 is TGTGCCAGCAGTTTTGAAGGGACTGGTTCCTACGAGCAGTACTTC.

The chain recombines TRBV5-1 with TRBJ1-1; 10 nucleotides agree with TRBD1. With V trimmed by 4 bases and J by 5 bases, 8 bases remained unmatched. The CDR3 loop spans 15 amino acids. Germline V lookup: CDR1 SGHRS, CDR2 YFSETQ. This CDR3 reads CASSLWTGGGTEAFF. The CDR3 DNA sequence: TGCGCCAGCAGCCTATGGACAGGGGGGGGAACTGAAGCTTTCTTT.

The CDR3, as DNA: TGTGCCATCCACTCCGCATTGGGGACAGCTAACACCGGGGAGCTGTTTTTT. This sequence encodes CAIHSALGTANTGELFF. The chain has TRBV28 and TRBJ2-2; TRBD1 matches at 7 bases. The CDR3 is 17 amino acids. J gave up 2 bases and V 10 bases, and 16 bases lay outside the gene matches. CDR1 is MDHEN, CDR2 SYDVKM, per germline.

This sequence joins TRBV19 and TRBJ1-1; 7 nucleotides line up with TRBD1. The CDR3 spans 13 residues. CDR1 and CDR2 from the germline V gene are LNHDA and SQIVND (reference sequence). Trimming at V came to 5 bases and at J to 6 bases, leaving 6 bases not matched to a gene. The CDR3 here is CASSQRGLAEAFF. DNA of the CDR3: TGTGCCAGTAGTCAGAGGGGGCTCGCTGAAGCTTTCTTT.

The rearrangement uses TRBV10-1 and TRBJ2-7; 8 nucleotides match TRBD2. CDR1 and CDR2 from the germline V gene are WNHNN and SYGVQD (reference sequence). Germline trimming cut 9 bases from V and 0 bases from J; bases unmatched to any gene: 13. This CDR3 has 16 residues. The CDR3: CASRWTSYQSSYEQYF. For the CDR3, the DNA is TGCGCCAGTAGATGGACTAGCTATCAGAGCTCCTACGAGCAGTACTTC.

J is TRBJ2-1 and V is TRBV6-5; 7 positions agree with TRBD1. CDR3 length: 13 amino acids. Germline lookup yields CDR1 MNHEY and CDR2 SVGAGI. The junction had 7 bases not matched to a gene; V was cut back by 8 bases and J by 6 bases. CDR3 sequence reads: CASGYTGVNEQFF. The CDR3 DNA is TGTGCCAGCGGGTATACAGGGGTCAATGAGCAGTTCTTC.